Presented here are 26 T cell receptor beta chains from one specimen sequenced in a study of OX40 agonist ivuxolimab in advanced cancers. Sequenced by immunoSEQ multiplex PCR; TCRdb stores in-frame clones only, minus some. This sample carries fewer than 90,000 clones, around nine tenths of them seen once, and the ten largest clones take about 2%. Specimen: CD4+ or CD8+ T cells sorted from blood, collected in a trial of the OX40 agonist ivuxolimab. These receptors were obtained from an adult with an advanced solid tumor such as melanoma, head and neck, liver or kidney cancer.

The chain uses TRBV5-1 and TRBJ2-7, with unresolved D. Germline V gene data show CDR1 as SGHRS and CDR2 as YFSETQ. Trimming pared 4 bases from V and 0 bases from J, leaving 11 bases between. CDR3 length: 14 amino acids. Written as DNA, the CDR3 is TGCGCCAGCAGCATTCACTCCCTCTCCTACGAGCAGTACTTC. It yields the protein CASSIHSLSYEQYF.

CDR3 sequence reads: CASSLIGGQIYEQYF. The CDR3 DNA reads as TGTGCCAGCAGCTTAATAGGGGGACAGATTTACGAGCAGTACTTC. V is TRBV7-2 and J is TRBJ2-7; 7 bases map to TRBD1. Germline loops: CDR1 SGHTA, CDR2 FQGNSA. V shed 2 bases and J 4 bases; nucleotides not matched to a gene: 8. This CDR3 region has 15 residues.

This clone has only one observation. This rearrangement joins TRBV5-1 to TRBJ2-1; 11 positions match TRBD1. Losses at the gene ends were 4 bases for V and 10 bases for J; bases not matched to a gene: 10. This CDR3 is 15 amino acids long. Germline CDR1 reads SGHRS; CDR2 reads YFSETQ. CDR3 DNA sequence: TGCGCCAGCAGCGAGGGACAGGGGGACGTCAGCGAGCAGTTCTTC. Protein product: CASSEGQGDVSEQFF.

With respect to this clone: Different DNA sequences within this sample yield the same CDR3. This chain connects TRBV5-1 to TRBJ2-5; the D gene is possibly TRBD2 (6 bases). V shed 0 bases and J shed 5 bases, with 8 bases lying between them. The germline gives CDR1 SGHRS, CDR2 YFSETQ. The CDR3 has 13 amino acids. The CDR3 region is CASSLEGRETQYF. CDR3 coding DNA: TGCGCCAGCAGCTTGGAAGGGAGGGAGACCCAGTACTTC.

This sequence joins TRBV28 and TRBJ2-7, with 10 bases aligning to TRBD2. The trim removed 3 bases at V and 7 bases at J, leaving 6 bases unmatched. Per the germline V gene, CDR1 is MDHEN and CDR2 is SYDVKM. The CDR3 totals 14 residues. CDR3 sequence (DNA): TGTGCCAGCAGTTTGTCTAGCGGGAGCGTAGAGCAGTACTTC. Translation gives CASSLSSGSVEQYF.

This sequence joins TRBV5-4 and TRBJ2-3, with a weak D call TRBD2 (6 bases). The CDR3 is 13 residues long. V was trimmed by 6 bases and J by 3 bases, leaving 11 bases between them. The germline V gene encodes CDR1 SGHNT and CDR2 YYREEE (reference sequence). CDR3 loop: CASTPRETDTQYF. In DNA form, the CDR3 reads TGTGCCAGCACCCCCCGGGAGACAGATACGCAGTATTTT.

The V and J genes are TRBV19 and TRBJ1-5, with D maybe TRBD1 (6 bases). From germline, CDR1 is LNHDA and CDR2 SQIVND (reference sequence). The CDR3 runs 16 residues. V lost 5 bases, J lost 0 bases, and 14 bases lay in between. As DNA, the CDR3 is TGTGCCAGTAGTTTTACCGGGACACGTAGCAATCAGCCCCAGCATTTT. Translating gives CASSFTGTRSNQPQHF.

The rearrangement uses TRBV27 and TRBJ1-4; D gene uncertain. Germline CDR1 reads MNHEY; CDR2 reads SMNVEV (reference sequence). The ends were cut back, 6 bases at V and 8 bases at J, with 13 bases in the middle. CDR3 size: 13 residues. The CDR3 region is CASSGNLNEKLFF. The DNA for the CDR3 is TGTGCCAGCAGCGGAAACTTAAACGAAAAACTGTTTTTT.

This clone was picked up a small number of times. This chain uses TRBV9 with TRBJ2-7; D is uncertain. The CDR3 runs to 11 residues. Germline CDR1 and CDR2: SGDLS and YYNGEE. With 1 base removed from V and 6 bases from J, the gap between germline ends came to 5 bases. CDR3 amino acids: CASSVSREQYF. CDR3 bases: TGTGCCAGCAGCGTAAGTCGCGAGCAGTACTTC.

The chain combines TRBV6-5 with TRBJ2-7, with 8 nucleotides matching TRBD1. The CDR3 is 15 residues long. CDR1 and CDR2 from the germline V gene are MNHEY and SVGAGI. V shed 6 bases, J shed 3 bases, and the junction held 10 bases outside the gene matches. In DNA, the CDR3 is TGTGCCAGCAGCACCCAACCAGGGGGCGGCTACGAGCAGTACTTC. It specifies CASSTQPGGGYEQYF.

The rearrangement uses TRBV2 and TRBJ2-2, with D tentatively TRBD1 or TRBD2 (5 bases each). Trimming pared 8 bases from V and 7 bases from J, leaving 14 bases between. This CDR3 contains 13 residues. CDR1 and CDR2 (germline): SNHLY, FYNNEI. CDR3 loop: CASGDDRGGELFF. The CDR3 coding sequence is TGTGCCAGCGGGGACGACAGAGGCGGGGAGCTGTTTTTT.

This clone was seen just once. The genes are TRBV9 and TRBJ1-2; TRBD1 might be the D (5 bases). CDR1 is SGDLS, CDR2 YYNGEE, per germline. This CDR3 spans 14 amino acids. V lost 2 bases to trimming and J lost 2 bases, with 10 bases between them. The CDR3 region is CASSVGDSNYGYTF. As DNA, the CDR3 is TGTGCCAGCAGCGTTGGAGACAGCAACTATGGCTACACCTTC.

This sequence joins TRBV6-5 and TRBJ2-7, with 13 bases lining up with TRBD2. This CDR3 contains 15 residues. The V and J ends lost 2 bases and 4 bases, in that order; junction bases with no gene match: 2. Germline-derived CDR1 and CDR2 are MNHEY and SVGAGI. CDR3 DNA: TGTGCCAGCAGTTACAGGACTAGCGGGAGTTACGAGCAGTACTTC. Protein sequence: CASSYRTSGSYEQYF.

The rearrangement joins TRBV6-6 to TRBJ1-3; no reliable D call. V shed 1 base and J shed 0 bases, with 10 bases lying between them. CDR3 length equals 16 residues. The germline gives CDR1 MNHNY, CDR2 SVGAGI (reference sequence). CDR3 sequence (DNA): TGTGCCAGCAGTTACTTCCCCTCCTCCTCTGGAAACACCATATATTTT. It translates to CASSYFPSSSGNTIYF.

The chain employs TRBV28 and TRBJ2-7, with TRBD1 matching over 8 bases. The J segment lost 6 bases and the V segment lost 6 bases, leaving 4 bases of the junction unmatched. Germline assignment: CDR1 MDHEN and CDR2 SYDVKM. This CDR3 has 12 residues. CDR3 sequence: CASRQGQGEQYF. CDR3 nucleotide sequence: TGTGCCAGCAGACAAGGACAGGGCGAGCAGTACTTC.

The rearrangement links TRBV9 to TRBJ1-2; 10 bases are shared with TRBD1. Germline V CDR1 and CDR2: SGDLS, YYNGEE. CDR3 length: 17 residues. Losses at the gene ends were 3 bases for V and 2 bases for J; bases not matched to a gene: 10. Here the CDR3 DNA reads TGTGCCAGCAGCGCCGGGCCGGGACAGGGGCCCAACTATGGCTACACCTTC. Its translation is CASSAGPGQGPNYGYTF.

J is TRBJ1-2 and V is TRBV27; weak D call: TRBD1 (5 bases). Trimming shortened V by 2 bases and J by 5 bases, and 12 bases separated the two germline ends. The length of the CDR3 is 14 residues. Per the germline V gene, CDR1 is MNHEY and CDR2 is SMNVEV (reference sequence). CDR3 nucleotides: TGTGCCAGCAGTTTAAAGGTTAGGGGTTATGGCTACACCTTC. This encodes CASSLKVRGYGYTF.

This clone was recorded only once. The CDR3 DNA reads TGTGCCAGCCTCAGCAGGGGGCTTAGCAATCAGCCCCAGCATTTT. Its protein is CASLSRGLSNQPQHF. The chain recombines TRBV28 with TRBJ1-5; 8 nucleotides align to TRBD1. V was pared by 8 bases and J by 0 bases, with 6 bases of the junction left unmatched. The germline V gene encodes CDR1 MDHEN and CDR2 SYDVKM. The CDR3 length is 15 residues.

This chain links TRBV7-9 with TRBJ1-1; no clear D gene. Per germline, CDR1 SEHNR and CDR2 FQNEAQ (reference sequence). Trimming took 0 bases from V and 0 from J, leaving 5 bases between them. CDR3 length: 14 amino acids. CDR3 DNA sequence: TGTGCCAGCAGCTTAGCCGCGTTGAACACTGAAGCTTTCTTT. This sequence encodes CASSLAALNTEAFF.

The V gene is TRBV6-6, the J gene TRBJ2-1, with 12 bases fitting TRBD2. The CDR3 extends over 15 amino acids. The V and J ends lost 4 bases and 7 bases, in that order; junction bases with no gene match: 5. Germline CDR1 reads MNHNY; CDR2 reads SVGAGI (reference sequence). DNA for the CDR3: TGTGCCAGCAGTTCCGGGACTAGCGGGCGTAATGAGCAGTTCTTC. Its protein product is CASSSGTSGRNEQFF.

The chain links TRBV18 to TRBJ1-1; D is ambiguous. Looked up from germline, CDR1 is KGHSH and CDR2 is LQKENI. Trimming cost V 1 base and J 3 bases, with 9 bases left between them. The CDR3 sequence is 14 residues long. This CDR3 is CASSPRSGDTEAFF. The CDR3 DNA is TGTGCCAGCTCACCACGTTCTGGGGACACTGAAGCTTTCTTT.

This clone appeared a few times. The chain joins TRBV18 to TRBJ1-4; D remains unclear. There are 12 residues in the CDR3. Trimming shortened V by 6 bases and J by 10 bases, and 12 bases separated the two germline ends. Germline loops: CDR1 KGHSH, CDR2 LQKENI. The CDR3 loop reads CASSGSEGKLFF. Written as DNA, the CDR3 is TGTGCCAGCTCCGGGAGTGAAGGAAAACTGTTTTTT.

The chain carries TRBV27 and TRBJ1-2; D unclear. Germline values: CDR1 MNHEY, CDR2 SMNVEV (reference sequence). The CDR3 spans 14 residues. Trimming took off 5 bases at V and 4 bases at J, with 14 bases between the two ends. The CDR3 nucleotides read TGTGCCAGCAGTCGCTCCGGAAGGGCCTATGGCTACACCTTC. This translates into CASSRSGRAYGYTF.

This clone appeared a single time. The V and J genes are TRBV10-3 and TRBJ1-3; 11 bases match TRBD1. Trimming removed 10 bases from V and 3 bases from J; junction bases left unmatched: 17. The CDR3 is 18 amino acids. Per germline, CDR1 ENHRY and CDR2 SYGVKD. CDR3 bases: TGTGCCAGCCCCTGGGGCTCGGGGGGGACAGGGGGTGGAAACACCATATATTTT. Protein sequence: CASPWGSGGTGGGNTIYF.

The gene calls are TRBV28 and TRBJ2-4, with TRBD1 identical over 7 bases. Germline CDR1 and CDR2: MDHEN and SYDVKM. Unmatched junction bases numbered 9, after V lost 7 bases and J lost 0 bases. CDR3 length: 16 residues. The CDR3 here is CASTPRGQLAKNIQYF. For the CDR3, the DNA is TGTGCCAGCACTCCGAGGGGGCAATTAGCCAAAAACATTCAGTACTTC.

This clone was detected only once. The chain couples TRBV9 to TRBJ1-2; 8 bases are a match to TRBD1. Losses at the gene ends were 4 bases for V and 2 bases for J; bases not matched to a gene: 4. Germline V lookup: CDR1 SGDLS, CDR2 YYNGEE. The CDR3 consists of 14 residues. In DNA form, the CDR3 reads TGTGCCAGCAGCCAAAGGACAGGGAACTATGGCTACACCTTC. This encodes CASSQRTGNYGYTF.